This T cell receptor beta chain was documented in a study of T cells in Graves' hyperthyroidism and ophthalmopathy. Amplification yielded TCR beta CDR3 regions, with RNA transcripts as the source. The study used the HTBI primer set for a first-round RT-PCR of the TCR CDR3. TCRdb re-called the multiplex PCR reads with MiXCR, one entry per CDR3 protein. The table records some 270,000 distinct CDR3 sequences, roughly 13% of them present only once. Germline V gene sequence: CDR1 MNHEY, CDR2 SVGAGI. With 0 bases removed from V and 0 bases from J, the gap between germline ends came to 9 bases. This CDR3 contains 17 residues. Study results and limitations: Blood also carried most thyroid clonotypes expanded above 0.001.

The table lists this clonotype with many counts. The antigen is not known. Each patient was aged 18 to 65 and had newly diagnosed hyperthyroidism of under 2 months' duration. Not enrolled were patients with uncontrolled infection, other autoimmune disease, pregnancy or lactation. Based on clinical symptoms, serum thyroxine and TRAb, thyroid ultrasound and orbital computed tomography, diagnoses were reached. The chain combines TRBV6-5 with TRBJ2-6; D gene ambiguous. This clonotype originated in a woman in her thirties or forties with Graves' hyperthyroidism. Sequenced input: blood. CDR3 in amino acids: CASSYSKWSSGANVLTF. The CDR3, as DNA: TGTGCCAGCAGTTACTCGAAATGGAGCTCTGGGGCCAACGTCCTGACTTTC.